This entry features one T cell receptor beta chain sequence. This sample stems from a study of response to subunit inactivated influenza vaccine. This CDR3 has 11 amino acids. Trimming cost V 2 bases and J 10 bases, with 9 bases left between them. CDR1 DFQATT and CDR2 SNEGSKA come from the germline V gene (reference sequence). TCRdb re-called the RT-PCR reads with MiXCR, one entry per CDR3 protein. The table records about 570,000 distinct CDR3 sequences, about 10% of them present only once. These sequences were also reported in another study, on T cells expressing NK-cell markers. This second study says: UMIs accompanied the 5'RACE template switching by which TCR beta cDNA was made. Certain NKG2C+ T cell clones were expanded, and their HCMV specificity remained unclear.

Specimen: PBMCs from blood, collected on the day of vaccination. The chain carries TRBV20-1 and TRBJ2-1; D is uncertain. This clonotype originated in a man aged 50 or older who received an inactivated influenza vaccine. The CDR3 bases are TGCAGTGCTAGACGCATTATGGAGCAGTTCTTC. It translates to CSARRIMEQFF.